These 30 T cell receptor beta chains share one sample of origin, sequenced in a study of T cells in women clearing cervical HPV infection. TCRdb keeps only in-frame clones here, not all; method: immunoSEQ multiplex PCR. The sample has 22,000 or so clones. The material sequenced was blood buffy coat. The receptors were sampled from a woman aged 18-69 years with a cervical HPV16 infection that either progressed to CIN3+ or cleared (not recorded which).

On this clone itself: The read comes to an end 3 residues before the CDR3 does, leaving the germline J gene to fill in the end. The chain has TRBV11-3 and TRBJ1-1, with D possibly matching TRBD1 (5 bases). The CDR3 is 13 residues long. Per the germline V gene, CDR1 is SGHNT and CDR2 is YENEEA. V was trimmed by 5 bases and J by 5 bases, leaving 12 bases between them. The part of the CDR3 DNA that was read is TGTGCCAGCAGCCCCAGTGGGGGGACTGAA. This sequence encodes CASSPSGGTE. From start to end, the CDR3 is CASSPSGGTEAFF.

About this clone: The read terminates 3 residues before the CDR3 end, so the remaining end is supplied by the germline J gene. The rearrangement uses TRBV7-8 and TRBJ2-3, with TRBD1 identical over 8 bases. The junction had 11 bases not matched to a gene; V was cut back by 5 bases and J by 4 bases. In germline, CDR1 is SGHVS, CDR2 FQNEAQ. The CDR3 runs to 16 residues. This CDR3 reads CASSKLRTGLADTQYF. CDR3 DNA (partial): TGTGCCAGCAGCAAACTAAGGACAGGGCTGGCAGATACG.

The covered CDR3 bases are TGTGCCAGCAGCTTAACTAGCGGGCCCTACAATGAC. Translating gives CASSLTSGPYND. The entire CDR3 is CASSLTSGPYNDYTF. The V gene is TRBV7-3, the J gene TRBJ1-2; D call uncertain. The read ends 3 residues early relative to the CDR3; the germline J gene fills the gap. The V gene's germline CDR1 is SGHTA and CDR2 FQGTGA. The CDR3 loop spans 15 amino acids.

For this clone: The DNA ends 3 residues before the CDR3 does, and the rest of the CDR3 is filled in from the germline J gene. V and J are TRBV7-2 and TRBJ2-2, with D maybe TRBD1 (5 bases). Germline values: CDR1 SGHTA, CDR2 FQGNSA. The CDR3 has 15 amino acids. Trimming pared 0 bases from V and 7 bases from J, leaving 12 bases between. CDR3 bases read: TGTGCCAGCAGCTTAGCAGGGGTTTTCGGCGGGGAG. Residues: CASSLAGVFGGE. The whole CDR3 protein is CASSLAGVFGGELFF.

A note on this clone: The CDR3 end falls 3 residues outside the read, so it is completed with the germline J gene. V usage is TRBV3-1 (or the pseudogene TRBV3-2) and J usage is TRBJ2-1; TRBD2 matches 7 bases. The junction had 14 bases not matched to a gene; V was cut back by 7 bases and J by 5 bases. Germline-derived CDR1 and CDR2 are LGHDT and YNNKEL (reference sequence). CDR3 length equals 16 residues. CDR3 amino acids: CASTVKLLAANNEQFF. The covered CDR3 bases are TGTGCCAGCACCGTTAAACTCCTAGCGGCAAACAATGAG.

A word on this clone: The read terminates 3 residues before the CDR3 end, so the remaining end is supplied by the germline J gene. This chain uses TRBV6-2 or TRBV6-3 with TRBJ2-3; the D is unclear. Germline V gene data show CDR1 as MNHEY and CDR2 as SVGEGT. CDR3 size: 15 residues. The CDR3 sequence is CASSYGRPAQETQYF. CDR3 DNA (partial): TGTGCCAGCAGTTACGGTCGTCCAGCGCAAGAGACG.

About this clone itself: The read terminates 3 residues before the CDR3 end, so the remaining end is supplied by the germline J gene. The V gene is TRBV20-1, the J gene TRBJ2-7, with D possibly being TRBD1 (6 bases). Deletions cut 6 bases from V and 5 bases from J, with 20 bases between. CDR1 is DFQATT and CDR2 is SNEGSKA in the germline V gene (reference sequence). The CDR3 loop spans 14 amino acids. The part of the CDR3 DNA that was read is TGCAGTGCGACCTCACAGGGAAACGGAGACGAG. Encoded protein: CSATSQGNGDE. The full CDR3 protein is CSATSQGNGDEQYF.

In the case of this clone: One junction end disagrees with the germline gene, perhaps due to a read error. The observed sequence ends 3 residues before the CDR3 terminus, with the missing tail filled in from the germline J gene. This rearrangement joins TRBV28 to TRBJ2-5; perhaps TRBD2 as D (6 bases). Looked up from germline, CDR1 is MDHEN and CDR2 is SYDVKM. This CDR3 is built from 13 residues. CDR3 in amino acids: CASVQGGQKTQYF. CDR3 DNA, as far as it was read: TGTGCCAGTGTTCAGGGAGGCCAAAAGACC.

With regard to this clone: Read sequence stops 3 residues before the CDR3 end, and the germline J gene provides the missing end. The chain joins TRBV14 to TRBJ2-7, with D perhaps matching TRBD1 or TRBD2 (5 bases each). This CDR3 has 17 amino acids. Germline V CDR1 and CDR2: SGHDN, FVKESK. Between the trimmed V and J ends, which lost 0 bases and 1 base, there was a span of 16 bases. The CDR3 bases that were read are TGTGCCAGCAGCCAAGATAGGCAGGATGAGGGGTCCTACGAG. This codes for CASSQDRQDEGSYE. The CDR3 in its entirety is CASSQDRQDEGSYEQYF.

Notes on this clone: The CDR3 extends 3 residues past the end of the read, so its final part is completed from the germline J gene. The J gene is TRBJ1-2, the V gene TRBV18; perhaps TRBD1 as D (6 bases). The CDR3 has 17 amino acids. Germline CDR1 and CDR2: KGHSH and LQKENI. The covered CDR3 bases are TGTGCCAGCTCACCAGGGGTTCTAGCGGGGGACACAGATACC. Its protein product is CASSPGVLAGDTDT. The complete CDR3 reads CASSPGVLAGDTDTYTF.

Notes on this clone: The CDR3 extends 3 residues past the end of the read, so its final part is completed from the germline J gene. The rearrangement joins TRBV2 to TRBJ2-7; TRBD1 matches 7 bases. The CDR3 has 14 amino acids. CDR1 is SNHLY, CDR2 FYNNEI, per germline. The V and J ends lost 6 bases and 2 bases, in that order; junction bases with no gene match: 7. The CDR3 bases that were read are TGTGCCAGCAGGCTGGGACAGCTTACCTACGAG. This translates into CASRLGQLTYE. From start to end, the CDR3 is CASRLGQLTYEQYF. Using reference TRBV2 and TRBJ2-7 for the parts outside the CDR3, the full variable domain is EPEVTQTPSHQVTQMGQEVILRCVPISNHLYFYWYRQILGQKVEFLVSFYNNEISEKSEIFDDQFSVERPDGSNFTLKIRSTKLEDSAMYFCASRLGQLTYEQYFGPGTRLTVT.

Here the CDR3 reads CASRGQGARETQYF. The covered CDR3 bases are TGTGCCAGCAGAGGACAGGGGGCGCGAGAGACC. V and J are TRBV2 and TRBJ2-5; 11 positions agree with TRBD1. The read comes to an end 3 residues before the CDR3 does, leaving the germline J gene to fill in the end. CDR1 is SNHLY, CDR2 FYNNEI, per germline. The CDR3 totals 14 residues. The trim removed 6 bases at V and 4 bases at J, leaving 4 bases unmatched.

CDR3 residues: CASSLSRTDSYDYTF. The DNA read from the CDR3 is TGTGCCAGCAGCTTATCCCGGACAGATTCCTACGAC. V is TRBV7-8 and J is TRBJ1-2; weak D call: TRBD1 (6 bases). The read terminates 3 residues before the CDR3 end, so the remaining end is supplied by the germline J gene. The CDR3 length is 15 residues. Germline CDR1 reads SGHVS; CDR2 reads FQNEAQ.

With regard to this clone: Its ends do not fully match the called genes, so a read error is possible. Coverage ceases 3 residues before the CDR3 finishes, and the germline J gene fills in the end. Other DNA sequences within the sample encode an identical CDR3. V is TRBV30 and J is TRBJ1-3, with D perhaps TRBD1 (5 bases). This CDR3 is built from 13 residues. Germline V lookup: CDR1 GTSNPN, CDR2 SVGIG (reference sequence). The sequenced part of the CDR3 DNA is TGTGCCTGGAGTAGAGGGGCCGGAAACACG. Its translation: CAWSRGAGNT. The full CDR3 reads CAWSRGAGNTIYF.

On this clone: The read terminates 3 residues before the CDR3 end, so the remaining end is supplied by the germline J gene. The chain combines TRBV7-9 with TRBJ1-2; D gene uncertain. Germline V gene data show CDR1 as SEHNR and CDR2 as FQNEAQ (reference sequence). This CDR3 is 14 amino acids long. The CDR3 sequence is CASSRSGRADDYTF. Partial CDR3 DNA: TGTGCCAGCAGTCGTAGCGGGAGGGCCGATGAC.

With respect to this clone: Coverage ceases 3 residues before the CDR3 finishes, and the germline J gene fills in the end. The chain is built from TRBV6-2 or TRBV6-3 and TRBJ2-2, with 11 bases matching TRBD2. Germline-derived CDR1 and CDR2 are MNHEY and SVGEGT. This CDR3 region has 17 residues. With 6 bases clipped from V and 7 bases from J, the junction kept 13 bases outside the gene matches. The CDR3 is CASSGRPTSGSSGELFF. The sequenced CDR3 bases are TGTGCCAGCAGCGGACGTCCCACTAGCGGGAGTAGCGGGGAG.

A word on this clone: The read ends 3 residues before the CDR3 terminus; that terminus is restored from the germline J gene. The V gene is TRBV20-1, the J gene TRBJ2-3; 14 nucleotides match TRBD2. Losses at the gene ends were 5 bases for V and 4 bases for J; bases not matched to a gene: 5. CDR1 is DFQATT, CDR2 SNEGSKA, per germline (reference sequence). This CDR3 spans 15 amino acids. The CDR3: CSAPGLAGGADTQYF. CDR3 DNA, as far as it was read: TGCAGTGCTCCCGGACTAGCGGGGGGCGCAGATACG.

Comment on this clone: The read finishes 3 residues shy of the CDR3 end, and the germline J gene is used to complete it. The genes are TRBV12-5 and TRBJ2-5, with TRBD2 as a possible D gene (5 bases). The V gene's germline CDR1 is LGHNT and CDR2 FRNRAP. The CDR3 has 13 amino acids. With 4 bases removed from V and 4 bases from J, the gap between germline ends came to 10 bases. The CDR3 is CASGSQAVETQYF. Partial CDR3 DNA: TGTGCTAGTGGTTCCCAAGCGGTAGAGACC.

As concerns this clone: This sample includes further DNA sequences coding for the same CDR3. CDR3 DNA, as far as it was read: TGTGCCAGTAACGAGGGACAGGAGGTACATGGC. Protein: CASNEGQEVHG. The full CDR3 protein is CASNEGQEVHGYTF. The chain recombines TRBV19 with TRBJ1-2, with 8 positions matching TRBD1. The CDR3 end falls 3 residues outside the read, so it is completed with the germline J gene. Germline V gives CDR1 LNHDA, CDR2 SQIVND (reference sequence). CDR3 length equals 14 residues. Losses at the gene ends were 7 bases for V and 6 bases for J; bases not matched to a gene: 10.

A remark on this clone: From the germline J gene comes the end of the CDR3, since the read stops 3 residues before it. The genes are TRBV4-1 and TRBJ2-3, with D perhaps TRBD1 or TRBD2 (6 bases each). Trimming took 4 bases from V and 5 from J, leaving 13 bases between them. The CDR3 has 14 residues. Germline values: CDR1 MGHRA, CDR2 YSYEKL. CDR3 protein: CASSLLQGGDTQYF. The sequenced CDR3 bases are TGCGCCAGCAGCCTCCTACAGGGAGGAGATACG.

Concerning this clone itself: The sequence runs out 3 residues before the end of the CDR3; the remainder is reconstructed from the germline J gene. The rearrangement uses TRBV27 and TRBJ1-6; no firm D call. Looked up from germline, CDR1 is MNHEY and CDR2 is SMNVEV (reference sequence). Trimming removed 2 bases at V and 7 bases at J, with 15 bases between. CDR3 length: 16 amino acids. The CDR3 loop is CASSLVGPSFNSPLHF. Incomplete CDR3 DNA: TGTGCCAGCAGTTTAGTGGGCCCTTCCTTCAATTCACCC.

A note on this clone: The read ends 3 residues shy of where the CDR3 ends; the end is completed using the germline J gene. The chain recombines TRBV20-1 with TRBJ1-5, with a weak D call TRBD1 (5 bases). The CDR3 runs to 15 residues. The V end lost 0 bases, the J end lost 6 bases, and 15 bases lay between the germline ends. The germline V gene encodes CDR1 DFQATT and CDR2 SNEGSKA (reference sequence). Partial CDR3 DNA: TGCAGTGCTAGAGATGATACGGGGGATGGTCAGCCC. Its protein product is CSARDDTGDGQP. The whole CDR3 reads CSARDDTGDGQPQHF.

Remarks on this clone: The CDR3 end is not reached by the read, which stops 3 residues before it; the germline J gene fills it in. The chain links TRBV5-1 to TRBJ1-1; the D gene is possibly TRBD1 (6 bases). In germline, CDR1 is SGHRS, CDR2 YFSETQ. The CDR3 consists of 15 residues. V lost 4 bases to trimming and J lost 4 bases, with 17 bases between them. Partial CDR3 DNA: TGCGCCAGCAGCCATAGTCGGACAGTTTCCACTGAA. Amino acid sequence: CASSHSRTVSTE. The entire CDR3 sequence reads CASSHSRTVSTEAFF.

Concerning this clone itself: The read terminates 3 residues ahead of where the CDR3 ends, so the germline J gene completes it. V gene TRBV29-1 combines with J gene TRBJ2-7; no definite D call. CDR3 size: 13 residues. The germline CDR1 and CDR2 sequences are SQVTM and ANQGSEA. V was shortened by 2 bases and J by 6 bases, with 14 bases between the two germline ends. Partial CDR3 DNA: TGCAGCGTTGAAAAATTACAGACAACCGAG. It codes for CSVEKLQTTE. In full, the CDR3 reads CSVEKLQTTEQYF.

As concerns this clone: The sequenced fragment ends 3 residues before the CDR3 boundary, so the rest is inferred from the germline J gene. The rearrangement links TRBV30 to TRBJ1-2; D might be TRBD1 (6 bases). With 1 base removed from V and 1 base from J, the gap between germline ends came to 10 bases. CDR3 length equals 14 residues. From germline, CDR1 is GTSNPN and CDR2 SVGIG (reference sequence). This CDR3 is CAWSGGGFNYGYTF. The covered CDR3 bases are TGTGCCTGGAGTGGGGGGGGCTTTAACTATGGC. The entire variable domain, with the rest obtained from reference TRBV30 and TRBJ1-2, is as follows: SQTIHQWPATLVQPVGSPLSLECTVEGTSNPNLYWYRQAAGRGLQLLFYSVGIGQISSEVPQNLSASRPQDRQFILSSKKLLLSDSGFYLCAWSGGGFNYGYTFGSGTRLTVV.

A word on this clone: The read falls 3 residues short of the CDR3 end, and the missing part is taken from the germline J gene. The chain joins TRBV20-1 to TRBJ2-7; possibly TRBD2 for D (7 bases). The CDR3 is made up of 13 amino acids. With 4 bases removed from V and 4 bases from J, the gap between germline ends came to 14 bases. CDR1 is DFQATT and CDR2 is SNEGSKA in the germline V gene (reference sequence). The CDR3 sequence: CSATSGDIYEQYF. CDR3 bases read: TGCAGTGCTACGAGCGGGGACATTTACGAG.

On this clone itself: The read is 3 residues too short to cover the CDR3 end, so that end is filled in from the germline J gene. This sequence joins TRBV7-9 and TRBJ1-1, with a possible D match to TRBD1 (5 bases). Germline V gives CDR1 SEHNR, CDR2 FQNEAQ (reference sequence). This CDR3 has 14 amino acids. CDR3 sequence: CASSLTRQFREAFF. The DNA read from the CDR3 is TGTGCCAGCAGCTTAACGAGACAGTTTAGGGAA.

Points on this clone: One end of the junction is discordant with germline, which a read error may explain. Read sequence stops 3 residues before the CDR3 end, and the germline J gene provides the missing end. The sample has other DNA sequences that encode this CDR3 too. This sequence joins TRBV5-1 and TRBJ1-3; 8 bases fit TRBD1. The CDR3 covers 16 residues. Germline V gene data show CDR1 as SGHRS and CDR2 as YFSETQ. Partial CDR3 DNA: TGCGCCAGCAGCAACGGACCGACAGGGACAGGAAACACA. It yields the protein CASSNGPTGTGNT. The whole CDR3 sequence is CASSNGPTGTGNTIYF. Full variable domain (outside the CDR3, taken from reference TRBV5-1 and TRBJ1-3): KAGVTQTPRYLIKTRGQQVTLSCSPISGHRSVSWYQQTPGQGLQFLFEYFSETQRNKGNFPGRFSGRQFSNSRSEMNVSTLELGDSALYLCASSNGPTGTGNTIYFGEGSWLTVV.

Regarding this clone: The read gets to within 3 residues of the CDR3 end, and the germline J gene fills in the rest. This chain links TRBV6-2 or TRBV6-3 with TRBJ2-5; 8 positions match TRBD2. CDR3 size: 15 residues. Germline CDR1 MNHEY, CDR2 SVGEGT. V lost 6 bases and J lost 4; bases outside the gene matches: 10. Incomplete CDR3 DNA: TGTGCCAGCAGAACGGGCGGGAGGTCAAGAGAGACC. It translates to CASRTGGRSRET. The full CDR3 protein reads CASRTGGRSRETQYF.

As regards this clone: Distinct nucleotide sequences in the sample also encode this CDR3. The part of the CDR3 DNA that was read is TGCAGTGCTAGAGGCCTTCCTAGCGGGAGGTTGGCAGATACG. It encodes CSARGLPSGRLADT. In full, the CDR3 is CSARGLPSGRLADTQYF. V and J are TRBV20-1 and TRBJ2-3; 11 bases are shared with TRBD2. The DNA ends 3 residues before the CDR3 does, and the rest of the CDR3 is filled in from the germline J gene. CDR1 is DFQATT and CDR2 is SNEGSKA in the germline V gene (reference sequence). There are 17 residues in the CDR3. The V segment lost 1 base and the J segment 4 bases; nucleotides outside the gene matches: 10.